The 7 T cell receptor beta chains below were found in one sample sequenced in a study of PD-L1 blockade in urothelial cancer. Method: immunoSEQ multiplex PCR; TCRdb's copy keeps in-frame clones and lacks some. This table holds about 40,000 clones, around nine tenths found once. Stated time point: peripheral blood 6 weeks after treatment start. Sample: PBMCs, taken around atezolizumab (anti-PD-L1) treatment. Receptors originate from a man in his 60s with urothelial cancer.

CDR3 bases: TGTGCCAGTAGTAGAGGGCGGGCCCAGCATTTT. The encoded protein is CASSRGRAQHF. The chain links TRBV19 to TRBJ1-5, with D hard to call. Germline V gene data show CDR1 as LNHDA and CDR2 as SQIVND (reference sequence). V shed 4 bases and J shed 11 bases, with 9 bases lying between them. The CDR3 totals 11 residues.

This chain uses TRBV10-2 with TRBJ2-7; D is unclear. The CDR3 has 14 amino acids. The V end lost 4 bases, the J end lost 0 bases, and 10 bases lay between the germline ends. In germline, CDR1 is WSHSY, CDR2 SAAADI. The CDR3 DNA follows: TGCGCCAGCAGTGTGACGGGTAGCTCCTACGAGCAGTACTTC. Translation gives CASSVTGSSYEQYF.

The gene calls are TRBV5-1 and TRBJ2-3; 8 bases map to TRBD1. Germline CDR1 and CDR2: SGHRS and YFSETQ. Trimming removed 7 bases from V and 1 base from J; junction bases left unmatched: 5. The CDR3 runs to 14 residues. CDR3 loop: CASRQGLGTDTQYF. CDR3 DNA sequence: TGCGCCAGCCGACAGGGGCTTGGCACAGATACGCAGTATTTT.

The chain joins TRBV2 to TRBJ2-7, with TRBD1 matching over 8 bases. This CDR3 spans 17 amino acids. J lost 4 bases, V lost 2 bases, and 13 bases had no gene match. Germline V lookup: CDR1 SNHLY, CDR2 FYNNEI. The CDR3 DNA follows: TGTGCCAGCAGTGAAAGGATGGGGGACAGGAAGAATTACGAGCAGTACTTC. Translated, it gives CASSERMGDRKNYEQYF.

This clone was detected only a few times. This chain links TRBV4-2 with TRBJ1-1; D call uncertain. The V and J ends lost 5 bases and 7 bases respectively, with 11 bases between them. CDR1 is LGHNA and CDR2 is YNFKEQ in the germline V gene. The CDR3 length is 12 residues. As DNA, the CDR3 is TGTGCCAGCAGCTTTCACCGGGGTGAAGCTTTCTTT. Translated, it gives CASSFHRGEAFF.

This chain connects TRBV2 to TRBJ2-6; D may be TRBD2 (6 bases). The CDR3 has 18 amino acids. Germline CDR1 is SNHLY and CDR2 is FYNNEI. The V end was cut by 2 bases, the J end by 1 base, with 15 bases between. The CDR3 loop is CASSEMRGWGSGANVLTF. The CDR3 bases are TGTGCCAGCAGTGAAATGCGGGGTTGGGGTTCTGGGGCCAACGTCCTGACTTTC. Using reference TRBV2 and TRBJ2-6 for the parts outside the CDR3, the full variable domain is EPEVTQTPSHQVTQMGQEVILRCVPISNHLYFYWYRQILGQKVEFLVSFYNNEISEKSEIFDDQFSVERPDGSNFTLKIRSTKLEDSAMYFCASSEMRGWGSGANVLTFGAGSRLTVL.

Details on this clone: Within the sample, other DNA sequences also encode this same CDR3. The CDR3 reads CASSDGTVGGYTF. In DNA form, the CDR3 reads TGTGCCAGCAGTGATGGGACAGTCGGCGGCTACACCTTC. The chain carries TRBV2 and TRBJ1-2; 7 bases align to TRBD1. Trimming cost V 3 bases and J 8 bases; bases outside gene matches: 6. The germline gives CDR1 SNHLY, CDR2 FYNNEI. This CDR3 has 13 amino acids.